These T cell receptor beta chains were read from a single sample in a study of shared clonotypes between healthy human individuals. Sequenced by immunoSEQ multiplex PCR; TCRdb stores in-frame clones only, minus some. The sample lists about 680,000 clones, around 72% occurring once. Sequencing was carried out using memory CD4+ T cells sorted from blood. The source is a woman aged 25 to 39 in good health. Both conserved end residues are part of each CDR3. Each record gives: V gene, CDR3 protein.

V gene: TRBV19; CDR3 protein: CASSIQGRVAHEAFF
V gene: TRBV11-3; CDR3 protein: CASSLAGRSRQFF
V gene: TRBV28; CDR3 protein: CASSLSPQGFSGNTIYF
V gene: TRBV11-2; CDR3 protein: CASRRPGSSYNEQFF
V gene: TRBV19; CDR3 protein: CASSTRSGVYNEQFF
V gene: TRBV2; CDR3 protein: CASSEAASGYNEQFF
V gene: TRBV7-4; CDR3 protein: CASSLEPGDAYYGYTF
V gene: TRBV14; CDR3 protein: CASSHGWDTEAFF
V gene: TRBV28; CDR3 protein: CASSPGGASGRARGAKNIQYF
V gene: TRBV6-6; CDR3 protein: CASSYSIGRDEQYF
V gene: TRBV4-2; CDR3 protein: CASSRIPGQGGEQYF
V gene: TRBV30; CDR3 protein: CAWSSGQGNGELFF
V gene: TRBV2; CDR3 protein: CASKDTTNTGELFF
V gene: TRBV7-6; CDR3 protein: CASSNPGENEKLFF
V gene: TRBV6-5; CDR3 protein: CASSFRETYEQYF
V gene: TRBV10-2; CDR3 protein: CASKQGKTEAFF
V gene: TRBV18; CDR3 protein: CASSPGTSGSYEQYF
V gene: TRBV27; CDR3 protein: CTSGTGVSYEQYF
V gene: TRBV4-2; CDR3 protein: CASSRGQGNTEAFF
V gene: TRBV2; CDR3 protein: CASGTDSYNEQFF